The next 29 T cell receptor beta chains were all read from a single sample in a study of beta chain features in type 1 diabetes (dated by TCRdb to 2016 to 2019). Library preparation employed the immunoSEQ multiplex PCR assay. The High Capacity cDNA Reverse Transcription Kit was used to reverse transcribe all of the isolated RNA, meaning that expressed TCRB transcripts were what got sequenced. The table was pulled from immuneACCESS by TCRdb, which kept in-frame rearrangements only. Such tables lose some clones; where checked, under half of the loss comes from unresolved V genes, and the rest has no known cause. The sample has 350,000 to 400,000 clones on record, about 14% of them singletons. Together, the top ten hold roughly 0.017% of the sample. Sequencing was done on a sample of naive CD4+ T cells from blood. Per the publication, the cell subset or site label means: true naive CD4+ T cells. The receptor set was obtained from a woman aged 18-30 years in good health.

The chain is built from TRBV30 and TRBJ2-1, with D unclear. Germline V gene data show CDR1 as GTSNPN and CDR2 as SVGIG (reference sequence). CDR3 size: 11 residues. V lost 5 bases, J lost 8 bases, and 10 bases lay in between. CDR3 sequence (DNA): TGTGCCTGGGCTAGAAGCGATGAGCAGTTCTTC. Its translation: CAWARSDEQFF.

This clone showed up just a few times. This chain connects TRBV6-4 to TRBJ1-5; D may be TRBD1 (5 bases). Trimming pared 4 bases from V and 7 bases from J, leaving 11 bases between. CDR1 and CDR2 (germline): MRHNA, SNTAGT. This CDR3 has 13 residues. CDR3 coding DNA: TGTGCCAGCAGTGTTCTGGAGGGGCAGCCCCAGCATTTT. Its protein product is CASSVLEGQPQHF.

This clone was found a few times. The CDR3 sequence is CASSSGTSGSEQYF. CDR3 bases: TGTGCCAGCAGCTCCGGGACTAGCGGGTCCGAGCAGTACTTC. The chain combines TRBV7-3 with TRBJ2-7; TRBD2 matches at 12 bases. The CDR3 totals 14 residues. The V and J ends lost 4 bases and 6 bases, in that order; junction bases with no gene match: 4. From germline, CDR1 is SGHTA and CDR2 FQGTGA.

This rearrangement joins TRBV2 to TRBJ2-7; possibly TRBD2 for D (6 bases). Germline V gene lookup returns CDR1 SNHLY and CDR2 FYNNEI. The CDR3 loop spans 14 amino acids. Trimming took 5 bases from V and 4 from J, leaving 15 bases between them. CDR3 protein: CASSPRGSRYEQYF. CDR3 DNA: TGTGCCAGCAGTCCGCGGGGCAGCAGATACGAGCAGTACTTC.

V and J are TRBV30 and TRBJ2-6; D uncertain. Trimming removed 3 bases at V and 4 bases at J, with 10 bases between. Germline-derived CDR1 and CDR2 are GTSNPN and SVGIG (reference sequence). This CDR3 contains 14 residues. The CDR3, as DNA: TGTGCCTGGAGGGTGTTGGCCGGGGCCAACGTCCTGACTTTC. The encoded protein is CAWRVLAGANVLTF.

The chain joins TRBV23-1 to TRBJ1-1, with a tentative D call TRBD1 (5 bases). TRBV23-1 is an open reading frame whose function is uncertain. V was clipped by 8 bases and J by 8 bases, with 12 bases between them. The CDR3 spans 11 residues. The CDR3 loop is CASRGGEEAFF. The CDR3 DNA reads TGCGCCAGCCGGGGGGGGGAGGAAGCTTTCTTT.

This clone has more than one count but fewer than ten. The chain employs TRBV28 and TRBJ2-5, with 7 nucleotides matching TRBD1. The CDR3 extends over 15 amino acids. CDR1 is MDHEN, CDR2 SYDVKM, per germline. Trimming at V came to 8 bases and at J to 5 bases, leaving 14 bases not matched to a gene. The CDR3 bases are TGTGCCAGCCAACAGGGGCCCTACATAAGGGAGACCCAGTACTTC. Protein product: CASQQGPYIRETQYF.

Regarding this clone: Other DNA sequences in this sample translate to the same CDR3. The chain couples TRBV30 to TRBJ1-3; no clear D gene. V was pared by 5 bases and J by 0 bases, with 5 bases between. The CDR3 runs to 12 residues. Germline V gene data show CDR1 as GTSNPN and CDR2 as SVGIG (reference sequence). CDR3 protein: CAWRDSGNTIYF. CDR3 coding DNA: TGTGCCTGGCGGGACTCTGGAAACACCATATATTTT.

The chain carries TRBV29-1 and TRBJ2-7; possible D gene TRBD1, 5 bases. This CDR3 is built from 12 residues. The germline gives CDR1 SQVTM, CDR2 ANQGSEA. V lost 5 bases and J lost 6, with 14 bases in between. The CDR3 DNA is TGCAGCGTTTACGTAGGGGTGAGCGAGCAGTACTTC. This sequence encodes CSVYVGVSEQYF.

This clone occurred a few times. V and J are TRBV18 and TRBJ2-5, with D possibly TRBD1 on 5 matching bases. The germline CDR1 and CDR2 sequences are KGHSH and LQKENI. Trimming removed 6 bases at V and 5 bases at J, with 16 bases between. The CDR3 extends over 14 amino acids. DNA for the CDR3: TGTGCCAGCTCTCCGGGCCCTGGGGCGGAGACCCAGTACTTC. Encoded protein: CASSPGPGAETQYF.

The chain employs TRBV29-1 and TRBJ2-5; D perhaps matches TRBD2 (5 bases). Germline assignment: CDR1 SQVTM and CDR2 ANQGSEA. This CDR3 comprises 15 residues. V lost 5 bases and J lost 3, with 19 bases in between. The CDR3 reads CSVSKAHTREETQYF. As DNA, the CDR3 is TGCAGCGTTTCGAAGGCCCACACGCGGGAAGAGACCCAGTACTTC. Filled out from reference TRBV29-1 and TRBJ2-5, the complete variable domain reads SAVISQKPSRDICQRGTSLTIQCQVDSQVTMMFWYRQQPGQSLTLIATANQGSEATYESGFVIDKFPISRPNLTFSTLTVSNMSPEDSSIYLCSVSKAHTREETQYFGPGTRLLVL.

The chain is built from TRBV29-1 and TRBJ2-3; 12 bases line up with TRBD1. CDR3 length: 13 amino acids. Unmatched junction bases numbered 5, after V lost 7 bases and J lost 6 bases. In germline, CDR1 is SQVTM, CDR2 ANQGSEA. CDR3: CSGGQGAADTQYF. Here the CDR3 DNA reads TGCAGCGGGGGACAGGGGGCAGCGGATACGCAGTATTTT.

The chain combines TRBV28 with TRBJ2-6, with a tentative D call TRBD1 (6 bases). Germline V gene data show CDR1 as MDHEN and CDR2 as SYDVKM. Between the trimmed V and J ends, which lost 5 bases and 2 bases, there was a span of 13 bases. The CDR3 covers 16 residues. CDR3 sequence (DNA): TGTGCCAGCAGTGTGACAGGTCGTCCTGGGGCCAACGTCCTGACTTTC. It codes for CASSVTGRPGANVLTF. The variable domain in full, with the rest retrieved from reference TRBV28 and TRBJ2-6, is DVKVTQSSRYLVKRTGEKVFLECVQDMDHENMFWYRQDPGLGLRLIYFSYDVKMKEKGDIPEGYSVSREKKERFSLILESASTNQTSMYLCASSVTGRPGANVLTFGAGSRLTVL.

The V and J genes are TRBV14 and TRBJ2-1; 8 nucleotides line up with TRBD2. This CDR3 is built from 17 residues. V lost 2 bases to trimming and J lost 5 bases; unmatched junction nucleotides: 11. Germline-derived CDR1 and CDR2 are SGHDN and FVKESK. CDR3 protein: CASSQTLVSGGHNEQFF. CDR3 DNA sequence: TGTGCCAGCAGCCAAACCTTAGTCAGCGGGGGTCACAATGAGCAGTTCTTC.

The chain has TRBV25-1 and TRBJ1-5, with TRBD1 identical over 9 bases. CDR1 is MGHDK and CDR2 is SYGVNS in the germline V gene. Trimming took 2 bases from V and 6 from J; bases not matched to a gene: 8. The CDR3 has 16 residues. This chain's CDR3 is CASSEEGDRGTQPQHF. The CDR3 bases are TGTGCCAGCAGTGAAGAGGGAGACAGGGGGACTCAGCCCCAGCATTTT.

This clone was seen only a few times. The gene calls are TRBV6-5 and TRBJ1-2; 8 bases match TRBD1. In germline, CDR1 is MNHEY, CDR2 SVGAGI. V lost 5 bases to trimming and J lost 7 bases; unmatched junction nucleotides: 6. This CDR3 is 13 amino acids long. CDR3 coding DNA: TGTGCCAGCAGTGATGGACAGGGCCGTGGCTACACCTTC. Residues: CASSDGQGRGYTF.

This clone was counted between two and nine times. V and J are TRBV7-2 and TRBJ2-7, with TRBD2 identical over 12 bases. The CDR3 runs to 16 residues. V was clipped by 5 bases and J by 5 bases; unmatched bases: 10. In germline, CDR1 is SGHTA, CDR2 FQGNSA. As DNA, the CDR3 is TGTGCCAGCAGCCGAATGACTAGCGGGAGTCTCAACGAGCAGTACTTC. This sequence encodes CASSRMTSGSLNEQYF. Full variable domain (rest looked up from reference TRBV7-2 and TRBJ2-7): GAGVSQSPSNKVTEKGKDVELRCDPISGHTALYWYRQSLGQGLEFLIYFQGNSAPDKSGLPSDRFSAERTGGSVSTLTIQRTQQEDSAVYLCASSRMTSGSLNEQYFGPGTRLTVT.

A few counts support this clone. CDR3 sequence (DNA): TGTGCCAGCAGCAAAGCGAAGGAGGGCAATGAGCAGTTCTTC. Translating it yields CASSKAKEGNEQFF. This chain connects TRBV21-1 to TRBJ2-1; the table gives TRBD2 as D, unverified against the DNA. TRBV21-1 is listed as a pseudogene. The CDR3 extends over 14 amino acids.

The sample holds a few counts of this clone. J is TRBJ2-1 and V is TRBV7-2; D not resolved. The V end was cut by 1 base, the J end by 6 bases, with 13 bases between. This CDR3 is built from 15 residues. CDR1 is SGHTA, CDR2 FQGNSA, per germline. CDR3 region: CASSLGGPSANEQFF. CDR3 in DNA: TGTGCCAGCAGCTTAGGTGGTCCGAGCGCCAATGAGCAGTTCTTC.

The V gene is TRBV7-9, the J gene TRBJ2-3; a weak D match, TRBD1 (5 bases). CDR1 and CDR2 from the germline V gene are SEHNR and FQNEAQ (reference sequence). The V end lost 3 bases, the J end lost 3 bases, and 10 bases lay between the germline ends. This CDR3 region has 14 residues. The CDR3 DNA reads TGTGCCAGCAGCTTTGGTAGGGGAACAGATACGCAGTATTTT. Its translation: CASSFGRGTDTQYF. The entire variable domain, with the rest obtained from reference TRBV7-9 and TRBJ2-3, is as follows: DTGVSQNPRHKITKRGQNVTFRCDPISEHNRLYWYRQTLGQGPEFLTYFQNEAQLEKSRLLSDRFSAERPKGSFSTLEIQRTEQGDSAMYLCASSFGRGTDTQYFGPGTRLTVL.

The gene calls are TRBV30 and TRBJ2-7; a weak D match, TRBD2 (5 bases). Germline V gives CDR1 GTSNPN, CDR2 SVGIG (reference sequence). V shed 1 base and J shed 4 bases, with 14 bases lying between them. There are 14 residues in the CDR3. The CDR3, as DNA: TGTGCCTGGAGTGACTCTGGCAGGAGGTACGAGCAGTACTTC. Its protein product is CAWSDSGRRYEQYF.

V and J are TRBV30 and TRBJ1-5; D perhaps matches TRBD1 (5 bases). CDR3 length: 13 amino acids. Germline-derived CDR1 and CDR2 are GTSNPN and SVGIG (reference sequence). Trimming took 1 base from V and 3 from J, leaving 7 bases between them. The CDR3 DNA reads as TGTGCCTGGAGTGACAGGTCCAATCAGCCCCAGCATTTT. This translates into CAWSDRSNQPQHF.

The chain combines TRBV5-4 with TRBJ2-2; 8 positions agree with TRBD2. V gave up 2 bases and J gave up 5 bases; unmatched junction bases: 5. Germline V lookup: CDR1 SGHNT, CDR2 YYREEE (reference sequence). The CDR3 runs to 15 residues. The CDR3 coding sequence is TGTGCCAGCAGCTTCGGACTAGCAGGAACCGGGGAGCTGTTTTTT. This encodes CASSFGLAGTGELFF.

This clone was picked up a small number of times. This chain joins TRBV25-1 and TRBJ1-1, with D perhaps TRBD1 (5 bases). Trimming removed 6 bases at V and 6 bases at J, with 17 bases between. The germline gives CDR1 MGHDK, CDR2 SYGVNS. The CDR3 has 14 residues. In DNA form, the CDR3 reads TGTGCCAGCAGGGGACCCCTAAGCGGGGCTGAAGCTTTCTTT. The encoded protein is CASRGPLSGAEAFF.

The V and J genes are TRBV7-2 and TRBJ1-5, with 9 bases matching TRBD1. Losses at the gene ends were 5 bases for V and 7 bases for J; bases not matched to a gene: 9. The CDR3 consists of 15 residues. Germline V gives CDR1 SGHTA, CDR2 FQGNSA. CDR3 nucleotide sequence: TGTGCCAGCAGCCTACAGGGGGCGGGAGTCCAGCCCCAGCATTTT. Its translation: CASSLQGAGVQPQHF.

In this sample, this clone turned up a few times. The chain combines TRBV5-1 with TRBJ2-1; TRBD1 aligns across 7 bases. V trimming: 3 bases; J trimming: 6 bases; junction bases outside the gene matches: 12. The CDR3 length is 16 residues. In germline, CDR1 is SGHRS, CDR2 YFSETQ. CDR3 sequence (DNA): TGCGCCAGCAGCTGGACGGGACAGACTCTTCTCAATGAGCAGTTCTTC. Protein: CASSWTGQTLLNEQFF.

The table lists this clone with a few counts. J is TRBJ2-3 and V is TRBV19; 7 nucleotides match TRBD2. Looked up from germline, CDR1 is LNHDA and CDR2 is SQIVND (reference sequence). The CDR3 has 15 residues. V shed 2 bases and J 2 bases; nucleotides not matched to a gene: 4. The DNA of the CDR3 is TGTGCCAGTAGTATAAAAGCGGGGATCACAGATACGCAGTATTTT. Amino acid sequence: CASSIKAGITDTQYF.

The J gene is TRBJ2-1, the V gene TRBV10-3, with 10 bases aligning to TRBD1. The germline CDR1 and CDR2 sequences are ENHRY and SYGVKD. This CDR3 has 16 amino acids. Trimming at V came to 6 bases and at J to 2 bases, leaving 7 bases not matched to a gene. The CDR3 nucleotides read TGTGCCATCAGGACCGGGACAGGGGACACCTACAATGAGCAGTTCTTC. Translating gives CAIRTGTGDTYNEQFF.

The chain has TRBV7-2 and TRBJ1-4, with D unresolved. Trimming stripped 4 bases from V and 8 bases from J, with 14 bases between. This CDR3 is 14 amino acids long. Germline CDR1 SGHTA, CDR2 FQGNSA. This CDR3 is CASSSQQIAEKLFF. The DNA for the CDR3 is TGTGCCAGCAGCTCACAGCAAATCGCGGAAAAACTGTTTTTT.